This TCR beta chain was captured by sequencing in a study of blood T cells in healthy people across ages. Next came a second PCR, run for about 7 to 12 cycles, which used a sample-barcoded 5' primer along with a J-beta primer mix. Each cDNA molecule carried a tag from a template-switch adaptor that contained 12 random nucleotides. TCRdb itself ran the 5' RACE reads through MiXCR, one entry per CDR3 protein. This sample has 2 million or so distinct CDR3 sequences, with roughly 49% found just once. At least 5 micrograms of total RNA were extracted per sample. Germline V gives CDR1 LGHNA, CDR2 YSLEER. The CDR3 consists of 13 residues.

This chain links TRBV4-3 with TRBJ2-3; D is unresolved. The J call may not be correct, given that the DNA end is closer to TRBJ2-5. The sequence came from a woman aged 40-49 years in good health. Sequenced sample: blood. The CDR3 sequence is CASSHPPGETQYF. In nucleotides, the CDR3 is TGCGCCAGCAGCCATCCCCCAGGCGAGACCCAGTACTTC.